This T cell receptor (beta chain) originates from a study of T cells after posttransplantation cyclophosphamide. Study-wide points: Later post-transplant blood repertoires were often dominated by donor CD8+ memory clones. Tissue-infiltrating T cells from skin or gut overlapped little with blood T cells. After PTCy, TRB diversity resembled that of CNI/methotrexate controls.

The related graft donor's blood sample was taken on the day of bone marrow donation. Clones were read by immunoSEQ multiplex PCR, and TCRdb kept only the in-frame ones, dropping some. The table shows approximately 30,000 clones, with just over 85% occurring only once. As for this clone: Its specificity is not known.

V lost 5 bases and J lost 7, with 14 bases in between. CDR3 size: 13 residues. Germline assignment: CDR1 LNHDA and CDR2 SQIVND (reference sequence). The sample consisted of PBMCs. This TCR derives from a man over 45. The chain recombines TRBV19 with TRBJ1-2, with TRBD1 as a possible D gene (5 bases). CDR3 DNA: TGTGCCAGTAGTTCAGGGCTACGGAGTGGCTACACCTTC. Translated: CASSSGLRSGYTF.